The 3 T cell receptor beta chains reported below all come from one sample, sequenced in a study of shared clonotypes between healthy human individuals. Sequencing used immunoSEQ multiplex PCR; TCRdb keeps in-frame clones, though not all of them. Of 2 million or so clones listed, approximately 94% were seen once; the top ten hold about 1.1%. CD45RO negativity and positive selection for CCR7 defined naive CD8 cells, a population that excluded terminally differentiated effector memory CD45RA+ cells. Input material: naive CD8+ T cells sorted from blood. The receptors derive from a man younger than 35 in good health.

The chain is built from TRBV5-4 and TRBJ2-1, with D tentatively TRBD1 or TRBD2 (5 bases each). With 0 bases removed from V and 0 bases from J, the gap between germline ends came to 10 bases. Germline CDR1 and CDR2: SGHNT and YYREEE (reference sequence). This CDR3 contains 16 residues. CDR3 nucleotide sequence: TGTGCCAGCAGCTTGGGAGGGGTAGGCTCCTACAATGAGCAGTTCTTC. Translation gives CASSLGGVGSYNEQFF.

This chain links TRBV14 with TRBJ1-3; a possible D gene is TRBD1 (5 bases). Trimming cost V 5 bases and J 6 bases, with 11 bases left between them. Germline V lookup: CDR1 SGHDN, CDR2 FVKESK. The CDR3 consists of 13 residues. CDR3 coding DNA: TGTGCCAGCAGCTCTTACAGGAAAAACACCATATATTTT. Its protein is CASSSYRKNTIYF.

The rearrangement joins TRBV7-9 to TRBJ2-5; the D call may be TRBD1 or TRBD2 (5 bases each). This CDR3 contains 16 residues. The ends were cut back, 5 bases at V and 5 bases at J, with 21 bases in the middle. CDR1 SEHNR and CDR2 FQNEAQ come from the germline V gene (reference sequence). DNA for the CDR3: TGTGCCAGCAGCCCGAGCGTCGGAGGTTACAGGGAGACCCAGTACTTC. It codes for CASSPSVGGYRETQYF. Together with reference TRBV7-9 and TRBJ2-5, the CDR3 gives the full variable domain: DTGVSQNPRHKITKRGQNVTFRCDPISEHNRLYWYRQTLGQGPEFLTYFQNEAQLEKSRLLSDRFSAERPKGSFSTLEIQRTEQGDSAMYLCASSPSVGGYRETQYFGPGTRLLVL.